These T cell receptor beta chains were read from a single sample in a study of T cells in Graves' hyperthyroidism and ophthalmopathy. MiXCR was run by TCRdb on the multiplex PCR reads, yielding one entry per CDR3 protein. The sample has 480,000 or so distinct CDR3 sequences; 13% to 15% are singletons. Sequenced sample: blood. These TCRs come from a woman in her late teens or twenties with Graves' hyperthyroidism. CDR3s include the opening cysteine and the closing phenylalanine or tryptophan. Each record gives: V gene, J gene, clone size, D gene, CDR3 DNA, CDR3 protein. The D gene is left open where the match is weak. Clone size, where shown, is once, few, many, or a class for clones that have expanded.

>TRBV7-9|TRBJ1-1|few|NA
TGTGCCAGCAGCCCCCGGACAGTTTTGACTGAAGCTTTCTTT
CASSPRTVLTEAFF
>TRBV27|TRBJ2-3|few|NA
TGTGCCAGCAAGATCGGCAGGACCACAGATACGCAGTATTTT
CASKIGRTTDTQYF
>TRBV2|TRBJ1-2|many|TRBD1
TGTGCCAGCAGTGGGGACAGGGGCGCTAACTATGGCTACACCTTC
CASSGDRGANYGYTF
>TRBV5-1|TRBJ2-1|many|NA
TGCGCCAGCAGAGAGACAGCGTCCAATGAGCAGTTCTTC
CASRETASNEQFF
>TRBV27|TRBJ2-1|many|TRBD2
TGTGCCAGCAGTTTATTCGGGCTAGCGGGAGTATCCTACAATGAGCAGTTCTTC
CASSLFGLAGVSYNEQFF
>TRBV27|TRBJ2-1|many|TRBD2
TGTGCCAGCAGTATGATTAGCGGGAGTGCCAATGAGCAGTTCTTC
CASSMISGSANEQFF
>TRBV3-1|TRBJ2-7|many|NA
TGTGCCAGCAGTGGAGGCCTCTCGGGGTACGAGCAGTACTTC
CASSGGLSGYEQYF
>TRBV9|TRBJ2-3|NA|NA
TGTGCCAGCAGCGTGGTCGCTAGTGGACTTCTCACAGATACGCAGTATTTT
CASSVVASGLLTDTQYF
>TRBV3-1|TRBJ2-3|NA|TRBD1
TGTGCCAGCAGCCTAGGACAGGGCCCCACAGATACGCAGTATTTT
CASSLGQGPTDTQYF
>TRBV6-1|TRBJ2-1|many|TRBD1
TGTGCCAGCAGTCTAACGCGACAGGGGAAAGTTGAGCAGTTCTTC
CASSLTRQGKVEQFF
>TRBV20-1|TRBJ2-7|NA|TRBD2
TGCAGTGCTAGAGCCCCGACTAGCCTGAACTCCTACGAGCAGTACTTC
CSARAPTSLNSYEQYF
>TRBV5-1|TRBJ2-3|many|TRBD1
TGCGCCAGCAGCTTCGAGGGGGCTAGGACGGATACGCAGTATTTT
CASSFEGARTDTQYF
>TRBV27|TRBJ2-1|NA|NA
TGTGCCAGCAGTTTAATATCGCCCTCTCCCTACAATGAGCAGTTCTTC
CASSLISPSPYNEQFF
>TRBV19|TRBJ2-1|many|TRBD2
TGTGCCAGTAGTATGGCGCTAGCGGGAGGGCCCTACAATGAGCAGTTCTTC
CASSMALAGGPYNEQFF
>TRBV3-1|TRBJ1-3|many|NA
TGTGCCAGCAGCCAAGGACCCGGAAACACCATATATTTT
CASSQGPGNTIYF
>TRBV9|TRBJ1-3|many|NA
TGTGCCAGCAGCGTAGACTTGGGGGTTGGAAACACCATATATTTT
CASSVDLGVGNTIYF
>TRBV7-9|TRBJ2-2|few|TRBD1
TGTGCCAGCAGCGATGGACAGGGTGTATCGATTGACACCGGGGAGCTGTTTTTT
CASSDGQGVSIDTGELFF
>TRBV4-2|TRBJ2-2|many|NA
TGTGCCAGCAGCCAAGAGACCCGGGCCTACACCGGGGAGCTGTTTTTT
CASSQETRAYTGELFF
>TRBV9|TRBJ1-3|NA|NA
TGTGCCAGCAGCGGGGGTGGGAACTCTGGAAACACCATATATTTT
CASSGGGNSGNTIYF
>TRBV20-1|TRBJ2-3|many|TRBD2
TGCAGTGCTAGAGCCCGCGGACTAGCAAATACGCAGTATTTT
CSARARGLANTQYF
>TRBV30|TRBJ1-5|many|NA
TGTGCCTGGAGTGTAGGGTACGGTCAGCCCCAGCATTTT
CAWSVGYGQPQHF
>TRBV6-1|TRBJ1-4|many|NA
TGTGCCAGCAGTGAAGCACTAATAGGGACATCCTTTAATGAAAAACTGTTTTTT
CASSEALIGTSFNEKLFF
>TRBV14|TRBJ2-5|NA|NA
TGTGCCAGCAGTCAAGGCGCGGGATGGGAGACCCAGTACTTC
CASSQGAGWETQYF
>TRBV12-3/TRBV12-4|TRBJ2-5|many|TRBD1
TGTGCCAGCCGACAGGGTTGGGAGACCCAGTACTTC
CASRQGWETQYF
>TRBV2|TRBJ1-2|many|NA
TGTGCCAGCAGTGAAAGGCCAGGCTATGGCTACACCTTC
CASSERPGYGYTF
>TRBV30|TRBJ1-6|many|TRBD1
TGTGCCTGGACCCTACGGGACAGCCTTGTTAGGCCCCTCCACTTT
CAWTLRDSLVRPLHF
>TRBV7-2|TRBJ2-2|many|TRBD2
TGTGCCAGCAGCTTAGGACTAGCGGGACTCACCGGGGAGCTGTTTTTT
CASSLGLAGLTGELFF
>TRBV9|TRBJ2-7|NA|TRBD2
TGTGCCAGCAGCTCTAGCGGGATGGGCGAGCAGTACTTC
CASSSSGMGEQYF
>TRBV30|TRBJ1-6|many|TRBD1
TGTGCCGGTACAGGGGGCAATTCACCCCTCCACTTT
CAGTGGNSPLHF
>TRBV15|TRBJ1-1|many|TRBD1
TGTGCCACCAGAGGGGACAGGGGTCACGCTGAAGCTTTCTTT
CATRGDRGHAEAFF
>TRBV2|TRBJ1-1|many|NA
TGTGCCAGCAGTGAACAGCTCTGGGAGGCTGAAGCTTTCTTT
CASSEQLWEAEAFF
>TRBV7-3|TRBJ2-2|many|TRBD2
TGTGCCAGCAGCTCCCTAGCGGGACCGAACACCGGGGAGCTGTTTTTT
CASSSLAGPNTGELFF
>TRBV19|TRBJ1-2|many|TRBD1
TGTGCCAGTAGTCGGGGACAGATCTTAACTAACTATGGCTACACCTTC
CASSRGQILTNYGYTF
>TRBV29-1|TRBJ1-4|few|NA
TGCAGCGTTGCTCCCCAGGGGACAAGTAATGAAAAACTGTTTTTT
CSVAPQGTSNEKLFF
>TRBV12-3/TRBV12-4|TRBJ2-7|many|NA
TGTGCCAGCGGGGAGAGCTCCTACGAGCAGTACTTC
CASGESSYEQYF